This T cell receptor (beta chain) was profiled in a study of vaccination effects on CD4 cells after COVID-19. This clone turned up a few times. Its antigen remains unidentified. ViraFEST assay sequencing came after antigen-specific CD4+ T cells were expanded with viral peptide pools. Cells that had been cultured for 10 days were the source of isolated CD4+ T cells. Everyone in the study got two shots of either the BNT162b2 or mRNA-1273 vaccine. For each well, two million PBMC were cultured with about 10 IU/ml IL-2 and roughly 9.2 ug/ml peptides. V lost 7 bases, J lost 15 bases, and 16 bases lay in between. The CDR3 has 12 residues. Looked up from germline, CDR1 is MGHDK and CDR2 is SYGVNS. The protocol was immunoSEQ multiplex PCR, while the TCRdb copy is restricted to in-frame clones and leaves out a portion. The sample lists approximately 12,000 clones; over 60% were seen once.

This chain links TRBV25-1 with TRBJ2-6; D perhaps matches TRBD2 (7 bases). This TCR was sampled from a human donor who received a COVID-19 vaccine. The source material was CD4+ T cells from PBMCs cultured with SARS-CoV-2 spike peptides, sampled after COVID-19 vaccination. The CDR3 bases are TGTGCCAGCACGGGGGGCCGGGGAGACCTGACTTTC. It codes for CASTGGRGDLTF.